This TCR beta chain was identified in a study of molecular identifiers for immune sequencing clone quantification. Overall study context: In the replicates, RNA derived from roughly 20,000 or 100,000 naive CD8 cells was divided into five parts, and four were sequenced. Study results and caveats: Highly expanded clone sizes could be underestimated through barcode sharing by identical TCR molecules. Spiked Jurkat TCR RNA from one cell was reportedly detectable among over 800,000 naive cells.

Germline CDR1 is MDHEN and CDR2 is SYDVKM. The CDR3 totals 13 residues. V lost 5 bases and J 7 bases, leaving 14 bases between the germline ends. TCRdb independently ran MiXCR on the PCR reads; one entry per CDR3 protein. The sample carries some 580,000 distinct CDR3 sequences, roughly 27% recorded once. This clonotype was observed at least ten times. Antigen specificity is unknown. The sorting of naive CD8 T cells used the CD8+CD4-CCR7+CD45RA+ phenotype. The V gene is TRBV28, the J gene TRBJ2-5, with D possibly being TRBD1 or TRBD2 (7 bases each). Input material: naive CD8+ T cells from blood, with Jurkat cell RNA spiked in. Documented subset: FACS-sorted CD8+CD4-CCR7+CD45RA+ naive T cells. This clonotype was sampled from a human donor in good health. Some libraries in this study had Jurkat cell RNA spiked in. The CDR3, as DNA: TGTGCCAGCAGTCCTACAGGGGAGGGGACCCAGTACTTC. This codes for CASSPTGEGTQYF.